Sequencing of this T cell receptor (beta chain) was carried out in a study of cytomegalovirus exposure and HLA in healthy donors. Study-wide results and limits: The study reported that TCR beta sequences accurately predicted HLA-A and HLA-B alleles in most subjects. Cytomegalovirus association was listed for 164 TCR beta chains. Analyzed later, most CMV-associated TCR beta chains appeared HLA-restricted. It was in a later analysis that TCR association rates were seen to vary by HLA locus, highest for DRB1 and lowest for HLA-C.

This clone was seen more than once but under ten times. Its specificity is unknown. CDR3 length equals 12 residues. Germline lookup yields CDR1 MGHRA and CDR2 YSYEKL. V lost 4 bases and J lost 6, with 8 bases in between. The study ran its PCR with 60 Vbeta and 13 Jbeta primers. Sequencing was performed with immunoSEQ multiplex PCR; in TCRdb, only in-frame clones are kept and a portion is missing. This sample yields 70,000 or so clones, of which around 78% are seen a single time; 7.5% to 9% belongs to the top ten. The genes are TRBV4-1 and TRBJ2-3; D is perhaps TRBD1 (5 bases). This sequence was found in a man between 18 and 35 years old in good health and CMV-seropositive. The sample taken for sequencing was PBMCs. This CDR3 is CASSPKGDTQYF. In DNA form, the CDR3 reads TGCGCCAGCAGCCCGAAGGGGGATACGCAGTATTTT.